This TCR beta chain was sequenced for a study of T cells of healthy individuals. This clonotype was observed at least ten times. TCRdb reprocessed the 5' RACE reads with MiXCR, giving one entry per CDR3 protein. The sample shows nearly 100,000 distinct CDR3 sequences, approximately 15% of them seen only once. V was shortened by 2 bases and J by 0 bases, with 10 bases between the two germline ends. Germline V lookup: CDR1 SGHTA, CDR2 FQGTGA. The CDR3 spans 15 residues. The rearrangement joins TRBV7-3 to TRBJ1-1; no firm D call. The clonotype originates from a human donor in good health. This CDR3 reads CASSLGRTLNTEAFF. In nucleotides, the CDR3 is TGTGCCAGCAGCTTAGGTCGCACCTTGAACACTGAAGCTTTCTTT.